The 17 T cell receptor beta chains in this list originate from one sample, sequenced in a study of control samples from healthy donors and cancer patients (TCRdb year 2020). The library was built by means of the immunoSEQ multiplex PCR assay. The table was pulled from immuneACCESS by TCRdb, which kept in-frame rearrangements only. Such tables lose some clones; where checked, under half of the loss comes from unresolved V genes, and the rest has no known cause. The sample table shows about 16,000 clones, and approximately 91% are seen once. The leading ten clones occupy 25% to 35% of the sample. The source material was PBMCs. These receptors were collected from a man in his sixties with head and neck cancer.

V gene TRBV2 combines with J gene TRBJ2-5; maybe TRBD2 (5 bases). The V and J ends lost 7 bases and 4 bases respectively, with 7 bases between them. There are 11 residues in the CDR3. The germline CDR1 and CDR2 sequences are SNHLY and FYNNEI. As DNA, the CDR3 is TGTGCCAGCAAGCGGAGAGAGACCCAGTACTTC. It yields the protein CASKRRETQYF.

The chain is built from TRBV7-2 and TRBJ2-7, with 13 bases identical to TRBD2. Germline CDR1 SGHTA, CDR2 FQGNSA. The CDR3 runs to 16 residues. With 5 bases clipped from V and 6 bases from J, the junction kept 10 bases outside the gene matches. CDR3 sequence reads: CASSGLRGLAGIEQYF. The CDR3 nucleotides read TGTGCCAGCAGCGGCCTGAGGGGACTAGCGGGGATCGAGCAGTACTTC.

The chain combines TRBV7-2 with TRBJ2-3; 14 bases agree with TRBD2. Unmatched junction bases numbered 10, after V lost 5 bases and J lost 6 bases. The CDR3 sequence is 17 residues long. Germline V gene data show CDR1 as SGHTA and CDR2 as FQGNSA. This chain's CDR3 is CASSPRLAGGPRDTQYF. The CDR3 DNA is TGTGCCAGCAGCCCGAGACTAGCGGGGGGGCCGAGGGATACGCAGTATTTT.

This clone was observed a few times. Here the CDR3 reads CASSAREITGELFF. For the CDR3, the DNA is TGTGCCAGCAGCGCCCGGGAGATCACCGGGGAGCTGTTTTTT. The gene calls are TRBV7-8 and TRBJ2-2, with D perhaps matching TRBD2 (6 bases). This CDR3 region has 14 residues. From germline, CDR1 is SGHVS and CDR2 FQNEAQ. Trimming took 5 bases from V and 4 from J, leaving 11 bases between them.

The chain links TRBV4-1 to TRBJ1-5; TRBD1 is a possible D gene (5 bases). This CDR3 is built from 16 residues. Trimming pared 1 base from V and 4 bases from J, leaving 14 bases between. Germline CDR1 MGHRA, CDR2 YSYEKL. The CDR3 nucleotides are TGCGCCAGCAGCCAAGGGCCCGGGACCGCAAATCAGCCCCAGCATTTT. Translating gives CASSQGPGTANQPQHF.

This chain connects TRBV27 to TRBJ2-2; D gene unclear. This CDR3 comprises 13 residues. Deletions cut 10 bases from V and 0 bases from J, with 9 bases between. Germline V gives CDR1 MNHEY, CDR2 SMNVEV (reference sequence). The CDR3 loop reads CATSGANTGELFF. For the CDR3, the DNA is TGTGCCACCTCCGGCGCGAACACCGGGGAGCTGTTTTTT.

The chain combines TRBV10-3 with TRBJ2-1; 15 bases agree with TRBD2. There are 16 residues in the CDR3. With 6 bases clipped from V and 7 bases from J, the junction kept 7 bases outside the gene matches. The germline V gene encodes CDR1 ENHRY and CDR2 SYGVKD. The CDR3 DNA sequence: TGTGCCATCAGCCCAGGGACTAGCGGGGGGAAGAATGAGCAGTTCTTC. Amino acid sequence: CAISPGTSGGKNEQFF.

This rearrangement joins TRBV5-5 to TRBJ2-1, with no clear D. The CDR3 sequence is 15 residues long. Trimming cost V 0 bases and J 0 bases, with 7 bases left between them. Germline lookup yields CDR1 SGHKS and CDR2 YYEKEE (reference sequence). The CDR3 loop reads CASSLGSSSYNEQFF. DNA of the CDR3: TGTGCCAGCAGCTTGGGCAGTAGCTCCTACAATGAGCAGTTCTTC. The variable domain in full, completed from reference TRBV5-5 and TRBJ2-1, reads DAGVTQSPTHLIKTRGQQVTLRCSPISGHKSVSWYQQVLGQGPQFIFQYYEKEERGRGNFPDRFSARQFPNYSSELNVNALLLGDSALYLCASSLGSSSYNEQFFGPGTRLTVL.

The chain employs TRBV12-3 or TRBV12-4 and TRBJ2-1; 7 positions match TRBD2. CDR3 length: 13 amino acids. The V and J ends lost 5 bases and 10 bases, in that order; junction bases with no gene match: 8. Here the CDR3 DNA reads TGTGCCAGCAGTCCTCCGGGGGGTCGAGAGCAGTTCTTC. Protein sequence: CASSPPGGREQFF.

The genes are TRBV7-6 and TRBJ2-5, with D uncertain. The germline V gene encodes CDR1 SGHVS and CDR2 FNYEAQ. V was pared by 0 bases and J by 5 bases, with 16 bases between. The CDR3 consists of 16 residues. The CDR3 here is CASSLAIAGGRETQYF. CDR3 in DNA: TGTGCCAGCAGCTTAGCTATAGCCGGCGGCAGGGAGACCCAGTACTTC. Based on the CDR3 plus reference TRBV7-6 and TRBJ2-5, the full variable domain is GAGVSQSPRYKVTKRGQDVALRCDPISGHVSLYWYRQALGQGPEFLTYFNYEAQQDKSGLPNDRFSAERPEGSISTLTIQRTEQRDSAMYRCASSLAIAGGRETQYFGPGTRLLVL.

The chain employs TRBV5-4 and TRBJ1-2; D uncertain. The CDR3 has 14 residues. V lost 4 bases and J lost 8, with 18 bases in between. Germline CDR1 and CDR2: SGHNT and YYREEE (reference sequence). This chain's CDR3 is CASSPPGVERGYTF. CDR3 nucleotides: TGTGCCAGCAGCCCCCCCGGGGTGGAGCGGGGCTACACCTTC.

The chain employs TRBV19 and TRBJ1-2; D remains ambiguous. V lost 6 bases, J lost 4 bases, and 9 bases lay in between. The CDR3 runs 12 residues. Per the germline V gene, CDR1 is LNHDA and CDR2 is SQIVND (reference sequence). In DNA, the CDR3 is TGTGCCAGTAGCATTCCGTTCTATGGCTACACCTTC. Its translation: CASSIPFYGYTF. Filled out from reference TRBV19 and TRBJ1-2, the complete variable domain reads DGGITQSPKYLFRKEGQNVTLSCEQNLNHDAMYWYRQDPGQGLRLIYYSQIVNDFQKGDIAEGYSVSREKKESFPLTVTSAQKNPTAFYLCASSIPFYGYTFGSGTRLTVV.

The chain employs TRBV20-1 and TRBJ1-1; D gene unclear. In germline, CDR1 is DFQATT, CDR2 SNEGSKA (reference sequence). V was pared by 6 bases and J by 8 bases, with 13 bases between. The CDR3 has 11 residues. In nucleotides, the CDR3 is TGCAGTGCGAACGCAGGTAGGGAAGCTTTCTTT. This encodes CSANAGREAFF.

This clone was counted between two and nine times. This chain connects TRBV9 to TRBJ2-7; D may be TRBD2 (5 bases). CDR3 length: 14 residues. CDR1 SGDLS and CDR2 YYNGEE come from the germline V gene. Trimming took 2 bases from V and 1 from J, leaving 10 bases between them. In DNA form, the CDR3 reads TGTGCCAGCAGCGTCGGAGGAATTTCCTACGAGCAGTACTTC. This gives the protein CASSVGGISYEQYF.

The chain links TRBV19 to TRBJ2-6; D possibly corresponds to TRBD2 (5 bases). In germline, CDR1 is LNHDA, CDR2 SQIVND (reference sequence). Trimming shortened V by 3 bases and J by 2 bases, and 8 bases separated the two germline ends. This CDR3 has 15 amino acids. Here the CDR3 DNA reads TGTGCCAGTAGTATGCCCGGGACTGGGGCCAACGTCCTGACTTTC. It codes for CASSMPGTGANVLTF.

The chain combines TRBV6-5 with TRBJ1-1; D is perhaps TRBD1 (5 bases). This CDR3 comprises 15 residues. CDR1 is MNHEY, CDR2 SVGAGI, per germline. Trimming took off 4 bases at V and 4 bases at J, with 16 bases between the two ends. CDR3 DNA: TGTGCCAGCAGTTTCCAAAGCGGGGGATCCACTGAAGCTTTCTTT. The encoded protein is CASSFQSGGSTEAFF.

The sample holds one count of this clone. The chain employs TRBV6-2 or TRBV6-3 and TRBJ1-5, with 8 bases matching TRBD1. The CDR3 contains 16 residues. CDR1 and CDR2 (germline): MNHEY, SVGEGT. Trimming cost V 4 bases and J 4 bases; bases outside gene matches: 9. CDR3 residues: CASSSRTGTGNQPQHF. CDR3 bases: TGTGCCAGCAGTTCCAGGACAGGGACAGGTAATCAGCCCCAGCATTTT.